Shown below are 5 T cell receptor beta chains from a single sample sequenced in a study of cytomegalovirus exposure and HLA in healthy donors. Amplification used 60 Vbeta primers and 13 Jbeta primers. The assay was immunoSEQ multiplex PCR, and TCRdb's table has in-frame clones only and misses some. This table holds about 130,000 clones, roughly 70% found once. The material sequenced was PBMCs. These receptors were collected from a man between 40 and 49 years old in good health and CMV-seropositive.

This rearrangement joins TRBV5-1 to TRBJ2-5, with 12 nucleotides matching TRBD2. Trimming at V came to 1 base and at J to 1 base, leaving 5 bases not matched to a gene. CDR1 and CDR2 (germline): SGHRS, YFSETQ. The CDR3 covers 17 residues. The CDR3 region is CASSLRLAGASQETQYF. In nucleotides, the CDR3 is TGCGCCAGCAGCTTGCGACTAGCGGGGGCCAGCCAAGAGACCCAGTACTTC. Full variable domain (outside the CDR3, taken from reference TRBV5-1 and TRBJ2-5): KAGVTQTPRYLIKTRGQQVTLSCSPISGHRSVSWYQQTPGQGLQFLFEYFSETQRNKGNFPGRFSGRQFSNSRSEMNVSTLELGDSALYLCASSLRLAGASQETQYFGPGTRLLVL.

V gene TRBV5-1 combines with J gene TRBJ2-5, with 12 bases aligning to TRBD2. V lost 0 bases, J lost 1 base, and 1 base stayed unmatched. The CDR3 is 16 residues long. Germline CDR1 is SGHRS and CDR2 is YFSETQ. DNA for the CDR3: TGCGCCAGCAGCTTGGTACTAGCGGGGGGCCAAGAGACCCAGTACTTC. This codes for CASSLVLAGGQETQYF. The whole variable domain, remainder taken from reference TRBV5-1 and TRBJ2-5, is KAGVTQTPRYLIKTRGQQVTLSCSPISGHRSVSWYQQTPGQGLQFLFEYFSETQRNKGNFPGRFSGRQFSNSRSEMNVSTLELGDSALYLCASSLVLAGGQETQYFGPGTRLLVL.

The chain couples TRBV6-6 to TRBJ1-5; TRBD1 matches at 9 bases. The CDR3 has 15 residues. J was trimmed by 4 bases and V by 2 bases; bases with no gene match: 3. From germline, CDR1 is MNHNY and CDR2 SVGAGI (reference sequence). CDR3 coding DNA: TGTGCCAGCAGTTACGTCGGACAGGGGAATCAGCCCCAGCATTTT. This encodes CASSYVGQGNQPQHF.

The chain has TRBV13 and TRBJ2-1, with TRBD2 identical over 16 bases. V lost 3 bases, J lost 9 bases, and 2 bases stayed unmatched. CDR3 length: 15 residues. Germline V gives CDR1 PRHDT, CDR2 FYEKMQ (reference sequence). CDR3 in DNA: TGTGCCAGCAGCTTGGGACTAGCGGGGGGGGGTGAGCAGTTCTTC. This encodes CASSLGLAGGGEQFF.

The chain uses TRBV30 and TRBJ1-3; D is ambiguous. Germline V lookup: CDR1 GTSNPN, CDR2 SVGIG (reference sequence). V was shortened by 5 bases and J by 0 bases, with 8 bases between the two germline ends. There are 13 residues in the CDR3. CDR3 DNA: TGTGCCTGGGCGAAGAGCTCTGGAAACACCATATATTTT. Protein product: CAWAKSSGNTIYF.